This is a list of T cell receptor beta chains from one sample in a study of blood T cell repertoires in COVID-19. This table comes from immunoSEQ multiplex PCR, and its TCRdb copy is limited to in-frame clones, with some not included. This sample carries more than 300,000 clones, roughly 90% of them seen once, and the ten largest clones take under 7.5%. Sequencing was performed on peripheral blood. These receptors came from a man between 18 and 35 years old who had recovered from COVID-19. Both conserved end residues are part of each CDR3. Each record gives: CDR3 protein, V gene, clone size. Only part of the rows carry a size: once, few, many, or a class if the clone is expanded.

CASSSYLRRDRTNYGYTF | TRBV7-9 | NA
CAWSVLGRGYNEQFF | TRBV30 | NA
CASSLVAIAGVNTGELFF | TRBV7-2 | NA
CASSTQGARTEAFF | TRBV6-5 | NA
CATLDRGQTGELFF | TRBV19 | NA
CASSEQGYRFQGNYGYTF | TRBV6-1 | NA
CASSLGLAGGPAGELFF | TRBV9 | NA
CAWSAGGGGYEQYF | TRBV30 | NA
CASSMAGGYNEQFF | TRBV2 | NA
CASSSGGAGTGELFF | TRBV7-9 | NA
CAISLGLAGDTDTQYF | TRBV10-3 | once
CASSPQGTDTQYF | TRBV18 | NA
CASSPGQGENSPLHF | TRBV18 | NA
CASSEKTGFYEQYF | TRBV2 | NA
CASSDDRGNTEAFF | TRBV25-1 | NA
CASSLAPRQTYQETQYF | TRBV5-1 | once
CAWLTGGTEAFF | TRBV30 | NA
CASSYEAGIPETQYF | TRBV6-5 | NA
CASSIPAGGRDTQYF | TRBV19 | NA
CASSFPLWREGNNEQFF | TRBV11-2 | NA
CASSDPGLARYEQYF | TRBV6-2/TRBV6-3 | NA
CSAYGQGGLYF | TRBV20-1 | NA
CASSTERDSNSGGPYNEQFF | TRBV19 | NA
CASSLEGYYGTYQPQHF | TRBV7-2 | NA
CASSRGGGRGGETQYF | TRBV3-1/TRBV3-2 | NA
CASSMPLRGANYGYTF | TRBV19 | NA
CSGTGGTEAFF | TRBV29-1 | NA
CASSRSTEITEAFF | TRBV18 | NA
CASSQPRGANSPLHF | TRBV3-1/TRBV3-2 | NA
CASSEAPLTYEQYF | TRBV2 | NA
CASSLGRSNEKLFF | TRBV5-5 | NA
CASSPETGIYGYTF | TRBV18 | NA
CASSLQGNSGNTIYF | TRBV7-2 | few
CAIRRQAGSNTEAFF | TRBV10-3 | NA
CATAQGSNQPQHF | TRBV27 | NA
CASSLNQVPEAFF | TRBV7-3 | NA
CATRTAGGTSGSPTYF | TRBV19 | NA
CAIRSGLAGINEQFF | TRBV10-3 | NA
CTSSLLGLLTYNEQFF | TRBV1 | once
CASSIVADSYEQYF | TRBV19 | NA